This T cell receptor beta chain derives from a study of T-cell reconstitution after alpha-beta-depleted transplantation in children. This CDR3 is built from 15 residues. V gave up 4 bases and J gave up 0 bases; unmatched junction bases: 6. Germline V lookup: CDR1 SGHRS, CDR2 YFSETQ. Overall study results and limits: At day 60, the high TCRbeta diversity found in some patients originated from recipient T cells and thymic progenitors that had survived. One year post-transplant, T-cell counts and diversity were largely derived from T cells produced anew. Several hundred rapidly expanded clones from non-depleted graft cells reportedly supplied alpha-beta T cells about two months post-transplant.

Preparation of the TCRbeta library was carried out with unique molecular identifiers. TCRdb re-called the PCR reads through MiXCR, storing one row per CDR3 protein. The repertoire holds 450,000 to 700,000 distinct CDR3 sequences, with 25% to 30% as singletons. As regards this clonotype: No antigen is known for it.

The specimen comprised PBMCs, sampled before TCRalphabeta/CD19-depleted stem cell transplant. The chain carries TRBV5-1 and TRBJ1-2, with 7 bases fitting TRBD1. This TCR was sampled from a boy younger than two with Wiskott-Aldrich syndrome, due to receive a stem cell transplant. CDR3: CASSPQGTPNYGYTF. CDR3 sequence (DNA): TGCGCCAGCAGCCCACAGGGGACCCCTAACTATGGCTACACCTTC.